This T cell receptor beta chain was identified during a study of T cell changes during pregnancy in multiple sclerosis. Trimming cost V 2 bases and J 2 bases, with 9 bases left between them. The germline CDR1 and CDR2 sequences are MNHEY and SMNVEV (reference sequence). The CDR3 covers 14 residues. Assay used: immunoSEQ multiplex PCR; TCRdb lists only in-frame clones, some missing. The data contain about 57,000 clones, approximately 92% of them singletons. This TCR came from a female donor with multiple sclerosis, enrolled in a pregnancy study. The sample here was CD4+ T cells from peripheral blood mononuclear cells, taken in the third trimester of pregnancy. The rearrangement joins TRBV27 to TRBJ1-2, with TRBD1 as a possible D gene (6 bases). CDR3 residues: CASSLLGQNYGYTF. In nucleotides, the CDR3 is TGTGCCAGCAGTTTACTCGGACAGAACTATGGCTACACCTTC.